The table lists the clone carrying this T cell receptor (beta chain) with a few counts. The target antigen is unknown. This record belongs to a study of T-cell memory formation after mild COVID-19. At the level of the study: TCR clusters were mostly donor specific.

General study points: Cross-reactive memory appears to have joined, as suggested by some responding clones showing up in pre-infection memory.

TCRdb reprocessed the 5' RACE reads with MiXCR, giving one entry per CDR3 protein. The sample shows fewer than 450,000 distinct CDR3 sequences, around 24% of them seen only once. CDR1 is MNHEY and CDR2 is SMNVEV in the germline V gene (reference sequence). The length of the CDR3 is 17 residues. Unmatched junction bases numbered 15, after V lost 9 bases and J lost 0 bases. The clonotype comes from an adult woman who had mild COVID-19 (a few samples of this study predate the infection). Cell type and time point are not known. Sequenced input: PBMCs or a T cell subset sorted from them (not recorded which). The gene calls are TRBV27 and TRBJ1-1; 8 bases line up with TRBD1. The CDR3 here is CARLARDRIALNTEAFF. The CDR3 DNA reads TGTGCCAGGTTGGCCCGGGACAGGATTGCTCTGAACACTGAAGCTTTCTTT.